This T cell receptor beta chain was recovered during a study of T-cell memory formation after mild COVID-19. Study-level results: Whereas later expanders leaned CD4+, clones contracting day 15 to 85 showed a balanced CD4/CD8 makeup.

This clonotype was found a few times. Antigen specificity is unknown. A single record per CDR3 protein comes from TCRdb applying MiXCR to the 5' RACE reads. The data show 130,000 to 150,000 distinct CDR3 sequences, with about 19% seen just once and around 2.5% held by the top ten. Trimming stripped 2 bases from V and 3 bases from J, with 11 bases between. The CDR3 contains 15 residues. Germline V gene data show CDR1 as MNHNY and CDR2 as SVGAGI (reference sequence). This chain uses TRBV6-6 with TRBJ2-1; D could derive from TRBD1 or TRBD2 (5 bases each). Material for sequencing was PBMCs or a T cell subset sorted from them (not recorded which). This receptor was taken from an adult woman who had mild COVID-19 (a few samples of this study predate the infection). Cell type and time point are not known. The CDR3 reads CASSYGQGVYNEQFF. CDR3 DNA sequence: TGTGCCAGCAGTTACGGGCAGGGAGTCTACAATGAGCAGTTCTTC.